This TCR beta chain was recovered during a study of cytomegalovirus exposure and HLA in healthy donors. The germline CDR1 and CDR2 sequences are SGHTA and FQGNSA. The CDR3 runs 16 residues. Trimming stripped 2 bases from V and 0 bases from J, with 13 bases between. Healthy bone marrow donors made up the donor group. The PCR made use of 60 Vbeta and 13 Jbeta primers. Sequenced by immunoSEQ multiplex PCR; TCRdb stores in-frame clones only, minus some. The table shows 70,000 to 95,000 clones, with less than 65% occurring only once. Study-wide results and limits: A previous analysis found most TCR beta V segments productive roughly 90% or roughly 30% of the time. In vitro experiments confirmed that three CMV-associated chains were specific for CMV antigens. It was reported that TCR beta sequences correctly inferred the HLA-A and HLA-B alleles for most subjects.

In regard to this clone: What it binds is unknown.

The receptor was derived from a woman in her thirties in good health and CMV-seropositive. This chain links TRBV7-2 with TRBJ1-2; D call uncertain. Material for sequencing was PBMCs. CDR3 protein: CASSLRGKGTNYGYTF. CDR3 bases: TGTGCCAGCAGCTTAAGAGGGAAAGGGACTAACTATGGCTACACCTTC.